The TCR beta chain under discussion was sequenced for a study of control samples from healthy donors and cancer patients. Profiled with immunoSEQ multiplex PCR; TCRdb holds only in-frame clones, not every one. The repertoire holds about 80,000 clones, with about 89% as singletons. This clone was seen only once. Trimming took off 6 bases at V and 0 bases at J, with 11 bases between the two ends. The germline gives CDR1 SNHLY, CDR2 FYNNEI. This CDR3 region has 14 residues. The receptor was isolated from a woman in her sixties in good health. Sequencing was carried out using blood. The J gene is TRBJ1-1, the V gene TRBV2; D possibly corresponds to TRBD1 (5 bases). For the CDR3, the DNA is TGTGCCAGCAGCATTGGGACGGTGAACACTGAAGCTTTCTTT. Protein product: CASSIGTVNTEAFF.